A single sample is the source of the 24 T cell receptor beta chains below, sequenced in a study of blood T cell repertoires in COVID-19 (dated by TCRdb to the early 2020s). Libraries were constructed by the immunoSEQ multiplex PCR assay. The table comes from immuneACCESS by way of TCRdb, which keeps in-frame sequences with V and J called. Part of the clones is missing from these tables; in studies checked, under half for an unresolved V gene and the rest for unknown reasons. The sample table contains hundreds of thousands of clones; only one count was recorded for around 84% of them. Together, the top ten hold approximately 1.5% of the sample. The sequencing sample was made of PBMCs or T cells enriched from blood (not recorded which). Receptor source: a woman aged 45-65 years who had recovered from COVID-19.

In this sample, this clone turned up once. This chain connects TRBV6-5 to TRBJ2-5; possibly TRBD2 for D (5 bases). This CDR3 contains 13 residues. The V and J ends lost 10 bases and 5 bases respectively, with 17 bases between them. Per the germline V gene, CDR1 is MNHEY and CDR2 is SVGAGI. The CDR3 sequence: CATRSEVLETQYF. The CDR3 region has the DNA TGTGCCACTAGGTCGGAGGTGTTGGAGACCCAGTACTTC.

This clone has a handful of counts. The gene calls are TRBV28 and TRBJ2-6, with D maybe TRBD1 (6 bases). The CDR3 loop spans 17 amino acids. Looked up from germline, CDR1 is MDHEN and CDR2 is SYDVKM. V gave up 5 bases and J gave up 4 bases, with 18 bases separating them. The CDR3 spells CASSPPGHPQGANVLTF. DNA for the CDR3: TGTGCCAGCAGTCCGCCGGGACACCCTCAGGGGGCCAACGTCCTGACTTTC.

This chain connects TRBV10-3 to TRBJ1-5; D perhaps matches TRBD1 (5 bases). There are 15 residues in the CDR3. V was shortened by 2 bases and J by 5 bases, with 13 bases between the two germline ends. The germline V gene has CDR1 ENHRY and CDR2 SYGVKD. In nucleotides, the CDR3 is TGTGCCATCAGTGAGGTGGCAGGGTTGCATCAGCCCCAGCATTTT. Its translation is CAISEVAGLHQPQHF.

This chain connects TRBV9 to TRBJ2-2; D possibly corresponds to TRBD2 (5 bases). The CDR3 runs to 16 residues. Trimming cost V 0 bases and J 6 bases, with 15 bases left between them. In germline, CDR1 is SGDLS, CDR2 YYNGEE. The CDR3 protein is CASSVAPPPEAGELFF. For the CDR3, the DNA is TGTGCCAGCAGCGTAGCCCCCCCGCCGGAGGCCGGGGAGCTGTTTTTT. The variable domain in full, with the rest retrieved from reference TRBV9 and TRBJ2-2, is DSGVTQTPKHLITATGQRVTLRCSPRSGDLSVYWYQQSLDQGLQFLIQYYNGEERAKGNILERFSAQQFPDLHSELNLSSLELGDSALYFCASSVAPPPEAGELFFGEGSRLTVL.

This chain uses TRBV2 with TRBJ2-3, with 8 bases lining up with TRBD1. The length of the CDR3 is 22 residues. The V segment lost 3 bases and the J segment 0 bases; nucleotides outside the gene matches: 23. Per germline, CDR1 SNHLY and CDR2 FYNNEI. The chain's CDR3 is CASSDPFLARDRKTTSTDTQYF. CDR3 nucleotide sequence: TGTGCCAGCAGTGACCCTTTTTTAGCCCGGGACAGGAAAACAACAAGCACAGATACGCAGTATTTT.

The V and J genes are TRBV28 and TRBJ1-2; D perhaps matches TRBD1 (6 bases). The CDR3 runs 13 residues. Trimming took off 6 bases at V and 6 bases at J, with 14 bases between the two ends. The germline V gene encodes CDR1 MDHEN and CDR2 SYDVKM. This CDR3 reads CASRSGGRDGYTF. In DNA, the CDR3 is TGTGCCAGCAGATCGGGGGGGCGGGATGGCTACACCTTC.

The chain's CDR3 is CASRPGQGSTGELFF. CDR3 nucleotides: TGTGCCAGTAGGCCAGGACAGGGGAGCACCGGGGAGCTGTTTTTT. The V and J genes are TRBV19 and TRBJ2-2; 9 positions match TRBD1. The V and J ends lost 6 bases and 4 bases, in that order; junction bases with no gene match: 6. CDR3 length equals 15 residues. Per the germline V gene, CDR1 is LNHDA and CDR2 is SQIVND (reference sequence).

This sequence joins TRBV28 and TRBJ2-5; no clear D gene. Germline V gives CDR1 MDHEN, CDR2 SYDVKM. V was shortened by 6 bases and J by 1 base, with 18 bases between the two germline ends. The CDR3 covers 16 residues. The CDR3 region is CASSFILGGLQETQYF. In nucleotides, the CDR3 is TGTGCCAGCAGCTTCATCCTCGGCGGCCTCCAAGAGACCCAGTACTTC. Based on the CDR3 plus reference TRBV28 and TRBJ2-5, the full variable domain is DVKVTQSSRYLVKRTGEKVFLECVQDMDHENMFWYRQDPGLGLRLIYFSYDVKMKEKGDIPEGYSVSREKKERFSLILESASTNQTSMYLCASSFILGGLQETQYFGPGTRLLVL.

The CDR3 region is CASRLAGGSEQYF. CDR3 DNA: TGTGCCAGCAGACTAGCGGGAGGGAGCGAGCAGTACTTC. This chain joins TRBV28 and TRBJ2-7, with TRBD2 matching over 13 bases. Trimming took 6 bases from V and 6 from J; bases not matched to a gene: 2. The V gene's germline CDR1 is MDHEN and CDR2 SYDVKM. The CDR3 loop spans 13 amino acids.

This clone was seen only a few times. The genes are TRBV19 and TRBJ2-1, with 10 positions matching TRBD2. The junction had 10 bases not matched to a gene; V was cut back by 8 bases and J by 6 bases. The CDR3 loop spans 15 amino acids. Per the germline V gene, CDR1 is LNHDA and CDR2 is SQIVND (reference sequence). The chain's CDR3 is CASWSGRARSNEQFF. The CDR3 region has the DNA TGTGCCAGTTGGAGCGGGAGGGCCAGGTCCAATGAGCAGTTCTTC.

The chain uses TRBV9 and TRBJ1-5; possibly TRBD1 for D (5 bases). V lost 2 bases and J lost 7, with 13 bases in between. Germline CDR1 is SGDLS and CDR2 is YYNGEE. This CDR3 is 14 amino acids long. For the CDR3, the DNA is TGTGCCAGCAGCGTGGGGTCCGGGGGGCAGCCCCAGCATTTT. Its protein product is CASSVGSGGQPQHF. The variable domain in full, with the rest retrieved from reference TRBV9 and TRBJ1-5, is DSGVTQTPKHLITATGQRVTLRCSPRSGDLSVYWYQQSLDQGLQFLIQYYNGEERAKGNILERFSAQQFPDLHSELNLSSLELGDSALYFCASSVGSGGQPQHFGDGTRLSIL.

The chain employs TRBV28 and TRBJ1-4, with 7 positions matching TRBD1. Unmatched junction bases numbered 9, after V lost 7 bases and J lost 7 bases. Per the germline V gene, CDR1 is MDHEN and CDR2 is SYDVKM. The CDR3 contains 14 residues. This CDR3 is CASTRQGSSEKLFF. The CDR3 DNA reads as TGTGCCAGCACCAGACAGGGTTCGAGTGAAAAACTGTTTTTT.

A single count supports this clone. The V and J genes are TRBV19 and TRBJ2-1; 9 bases align to TRBD2. Germline values: CDR1 LNHDA, CDR2 SQIVND (reference sequence). The CDR3 sequence is 19 residues long. With V trimmed by 3 bases and J by 2 bases, 14 bases remained unmatched. In nucleotides, the CDR3 is TGTGCCAGTAGTATCGGGACCGGGACTAAGCGGGGGGCCTACAATGAGCAGTTCTTC. Translated, it gives CASSIGTGTKRGAYNEQFF.

The J gene is TRBJ1-3, the V gene TRBV7-8; tentatively, D is TRBD1 (5 bases). Germline V lookup: CDR1 SGHVS, CDR2 FQNEAQ. The CDR3 loop spans 15 amino acids. V was shortened by 5 bases and J by 0 bases, with 11 bases between the two germline ends. The CDR3 nucleotides are TGTGCCAGCAGCGGGGACTCCGGCTCTGGAAACACCATATATTTT. Residues: CASSGDSGSGNTIYF.

This clone was observed a few times. The chain uses TRBV5-5 and TRBJ2-2; 10 positions agree with TRBD1. The CDR3 spans 15 residues. The germline CDR1 and CDR2 sequences are SGHKS and YYEKEE (reference sequence). Trimming removed 4 bases from V and 6 bases from J; junction bases left unmatched: 6. In DNA, the CDR3 is TGTGCCAGCAGCCCTGGGACAGGGGTTGCCGGGGAGCTGTTTTTT. Residues: CASSPGTGVAGELFF.

V usage is TRBV5-1 and J usage is TRBJ1-2; D not certain. CDR1 and CDR2 from the germline V gene are SGHRS and YFSETQ. This CDR3 region has 12 residues. With 6 bases removed from V and 8 bases from J, the gap between germline ends came to 14 bases. The CDR3 loop is CASNAGSLGYTF. The CDR3 DNA is TGCGCCAGCAACGCCGGGTCATTAGGCTACACCTTC.

The genes are TRBV5-1 and TRBJ1-1; D may be TRBD1 (5 bases). V dropped 2 bases and J dropped 5 bases, with 16 bases sitting between them. The CDR3 contains 15 residues. CDR1 is SGHRS and CDR2 is YFSETQ in the germline V gene. The CDR3 nucleotides are TGCGCCAGCAGCTTTGGAGAGTCGCGGGGGACTGAAGCTTTCTTT. Translating gives CASSFGESRGTEAFF.

This clone was picked up a small number of times. The genes are TRBV30 and TRBJ2-7; 7 nucleotides agree with TRBD2. The length of the CDR3 is 13 residues. Germline trimming cut 4 bases from V and 0 bases from J; bases unmatched to any gene: 3. CDR1 and CDR2 from the germline V gene are GTSNPN and SVGIG (reference sequence). The CDR3 region is CAWTSSGSYEQYF. The CDR3 region has the DNA TGTGCCTGGACTTCTAGCGGCTCCTACGAGCAGTACTTC.

The chain is built from TRBV11-3 and TRBJ2-3; 7 nucleotides agree with TRBD1. Germline-derived CDR1 and CDR2 are SGHNT and YENEEA. Trimming took 1 base from V and 3 from J; bases not matched to a gene: 4. The CDR3 contains 15 residues. This chain's CDR3 is CASSLGGTATDTQYF. In nucleotides, the CDR3 is TGTGCCAGCAGCTTAGGAGGGACAGCAACAGATACGCAGTATTTT.

This clone has only a few counts. V usage is TRBV4-2 and J usage is TRBJ2-1; 9 bases are shared with TRBD1. Germline CDR1 reads LGHNA; CDR2 reads YNFKEQ. CDR3 length: 16 amino acids. V lost 4 bases and J lost 8; bases outside the gene matches: 12. CDR3 coding DNA: TGTGCCAGCAGCCCAACCCCGCGACAGGGGGGCGATGAGCAGTTCTTC. Protein product: CASSPTPRQGGDEQFF.

The chain recombines TRBV19 with TRBJ1-5; D gene uncertain. This CDR3 contains 15 residues. V lost 3 bases, J lost 4 bases, and 13 bases lay in between. The germline gives CDR1 LNHDA, CDR2 SQIVND (reference sequence). CDR3 loop: CASSIEGWGNQPQHF. The CDR3 nucleotides are TGTGCCAGTAGTATTGAGGGTTGGGGTAATCAGCCCCAGCATTTT.

The sample holds a few counts of this clone. The CDR3 region has the DNA TGTGCCAGCAGCTTAGACGGCCGGGGGGGAAACACTGAAGCTTTCTTT. This sequence encodes CASSLDGRGGNTEAFF. This rearrangement joins TRBV11-3 to TRBJ1-1; tentatively, D is TRBD1 (5 bases). With 0 bases removed from V and 2 bases from J, the gap between germline ends came to 13 bases. The CDR3 runs 16 residues. Germline V gene lookup returns CDR1 SGHNT and CDR2 YENEEA.

The CDR3 DNA reads TGTGCCTGGAACACAGGGGATCAGCCCCAGCATTTT. Its protein is CAWNTGDQPQHF. The rearrangement joins TRBV30 to TRBJ1-5, with 7 bases aligning to TRBD1. V shed 4 bases, J shed 5 bases, and the junction held 2 bases outside the gene matches. This CDR3 contains 12 residues. In germline, CDR1 is GTSNPN, CDR2 SVGIG (reference sequence).

V and J are TRBV9 and TRBJ2-3; 11 bases are shared with TRBD2. CDR1 and CDR2 from the germline V gene are SGDLS and YYNGEE. Trimming removed 1 base from V and 2 bases from J; junction bases left unmatched: 9. CDR3 size: 18 residues. CDR3 nucleotides: TGTGCCAGCAGCGTACGGGGGACTAGCGGCACCTTCACAGATACGCAGTATTTT. Protein product: CASSVRGTSGTFTDTQYF.